This record concerns one T cell receptor (beta chain) sequence. Patients in Seattle were enrolled during active infection, then followed longitudinally. This sample is part of a study of blood T cell repertoires in COVID-19. Across the study: Collection of acute and convalescent COVID-19 samples took place in the United States, Italy and Spain. PBMCs, B-cell-depleted T cells, or T cells were the source of the cDNA or gDNA that made up the material.

The CDR3 extends over 15 amino acids. Trimming pared 0 bases from V and 7 bases from J, leaving 13 bases between. Germline CDR1 reads LGHNA; CDR2 reads YNFKEQ. In the original processing: Reference gene primer amplification gave nucleated cell count estimates. TCRdb's table, derived via immunoSEQ multiplex PCR, lists solely in-frame clones and lacks some. V, J and clone size reflect that table, while D and trimming were determined from the DNA. The repertoire consists of around 60,000 clones, with approximately 81% occurring once and the leading ten covering about 15%. The clonotype originates from a man in his 60s with COVID-19, enrolled during active disease. Sequencing was performed on peripheral blood. V and J are TRBV4-2 and TRBJ1-5; D unclear. The CDR3 spells CASSQELISGQPQHF. CDR3 in DNA: TGTGCCAGCAGCCAAGAGTTAATCAGCGGACAGCCCCAGCATTTT.